This T cell receptor (beta chain) was sequenced in a study of blood T cell repertoires in COVID-19. About the study: T cells, B-cell-depleted T cells, or PBMCs provided the cDNA or gDNA that served as material.

With 8 bases removed from V and 2 bases from J, the gap between germline ends came to 11 bases. The CDR3 spans 13 residues. Germline V CDR1 and CDR2: SGHTA, FQGNSA. The data were produced by immunoSEQ multiplex PCR, yet TCRdb's version contains in-frame clones alone and is incomplete. This table has about 150,000 clones, almost 80% appearing once. This clonotype was obtained from a man aged 45 to 65 with active or convalescent COVID-19. The chain links TRBV7-2 to TRBJ2-3; no reliable D call. The source material was peripheral blood. CDR3: CASRSTYTDTQYF. In DNA, the CDR3 is TGTGCCAGCCGCTCGACATACACAGATACGCAGTATTTT.